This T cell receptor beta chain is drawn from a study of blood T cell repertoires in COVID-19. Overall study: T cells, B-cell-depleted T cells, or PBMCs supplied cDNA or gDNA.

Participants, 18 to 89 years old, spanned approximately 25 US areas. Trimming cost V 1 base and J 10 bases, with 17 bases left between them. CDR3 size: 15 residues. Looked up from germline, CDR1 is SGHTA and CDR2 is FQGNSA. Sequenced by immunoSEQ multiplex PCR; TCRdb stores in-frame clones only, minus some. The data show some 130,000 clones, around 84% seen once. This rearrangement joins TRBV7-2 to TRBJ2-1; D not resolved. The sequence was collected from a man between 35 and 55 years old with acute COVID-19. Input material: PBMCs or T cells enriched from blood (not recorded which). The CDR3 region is CASSLGIGGSREQFF. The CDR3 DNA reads TGTGCCAGCAGCTTAGGAATAGGCGGTTCCCGGGAGCAGTTCTTC.